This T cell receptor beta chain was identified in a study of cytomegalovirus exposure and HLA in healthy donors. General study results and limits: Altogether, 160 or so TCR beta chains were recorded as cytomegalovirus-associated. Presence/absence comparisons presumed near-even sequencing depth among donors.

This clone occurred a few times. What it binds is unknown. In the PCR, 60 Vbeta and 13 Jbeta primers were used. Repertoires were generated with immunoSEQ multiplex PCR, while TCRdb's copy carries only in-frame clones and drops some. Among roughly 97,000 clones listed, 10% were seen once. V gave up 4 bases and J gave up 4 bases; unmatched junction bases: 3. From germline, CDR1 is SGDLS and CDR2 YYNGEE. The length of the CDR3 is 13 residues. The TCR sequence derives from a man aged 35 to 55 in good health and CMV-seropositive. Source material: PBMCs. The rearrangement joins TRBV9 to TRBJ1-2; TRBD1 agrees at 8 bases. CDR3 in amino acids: CASSFDRGYGYTF. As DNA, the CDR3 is TGTGCCAGCAGCTTTGACAGGGGCTATGGCTACACCTTC.